This T cell receptor (beta chain) emerged from a study of blood T cell repertoires in COVID-19. Study in general: Sites in the United States, Italy and Spain provided acute and convalescent COVID-19 samples. The cDNA or gDNA used as material had been derived from T cells, B-cell-depleted T cells, or PBMCs.

The germline CDR1 and CDR2 sequences are MNHEY and SVGAGI. J gave up 7 bases and V 5 bases, and 8 bases lay outside the gene matches. The CDR3 consists of 14 residues. Source study methods: From reference gene primer amplification, estimates of nucleated cell counts were derived. TCRdb's table, derived via immunoSEQ multiplex PCR, lists solely in-frame clones and lacks some. That table furnishes V, J and clone size, whereas the DNA furnished D and trimming. Here the sample spans roughly 250,000 clones, about 80% being singletons. The chain combines TRBV6-5 with TRBJ2-1; 7 bases fit TRBD1. The material sequenced was peripheral blood. The origin of this receptor is a woman at least 80 years old with active or convalescent COVID-19. The CDR3 loop reads CASSKRDSKNEQFF. The CDR3 nucleotides read TGTGCCAGCAGTAAACGGGACAGCAAGAATGAGCAGTTCTTC.